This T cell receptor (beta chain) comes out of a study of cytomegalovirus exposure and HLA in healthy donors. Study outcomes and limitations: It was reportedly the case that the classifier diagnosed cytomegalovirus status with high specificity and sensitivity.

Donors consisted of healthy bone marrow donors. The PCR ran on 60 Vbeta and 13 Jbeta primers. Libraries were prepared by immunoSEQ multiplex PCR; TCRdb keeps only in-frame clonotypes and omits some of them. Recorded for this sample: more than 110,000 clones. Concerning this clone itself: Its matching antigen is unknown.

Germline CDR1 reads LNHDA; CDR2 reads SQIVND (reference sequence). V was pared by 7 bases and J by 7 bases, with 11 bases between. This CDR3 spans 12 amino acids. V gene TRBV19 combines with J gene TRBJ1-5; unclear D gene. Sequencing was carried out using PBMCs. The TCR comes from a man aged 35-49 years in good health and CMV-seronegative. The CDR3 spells CASTRAGQPQHF. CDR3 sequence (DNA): TGTGCCAGTACCCGGGCGGGACAGCCCCAGCATTTT.